This T cell receptor beta chain was identified during a study of T cell responses to AZD1222 COVID-19 vaccine. The study's findings and limits: Vaccine-related CD4 TCRs covered spike, predominating at 160-218 and 743-854.

Comment on this clone: Its specificity is unknown.

Sequenced by immunoSEQ multiplex PCR; TCRdb stores in-frame clones only, minus some. The sample includes tens of thousands of clones, 80% to 90% of them seen just once. Looked up from germline, CDR1 is SGDLS and CDR2 is YYNGEE. Trimming removed 2 bases at V and 6 bases at J, with 11 bases between. The CDR3 length is 13 residues. Pooled in the analysis were second doses at about 4 or about 12 weeks. Source: peripheral blood, taken 28 days after the second AZD1222 dose. The chain recombines TRBV9 with TRBJ1-2; D ambiguous. This TCR came from an adult who received the AZD1222 COVID-19 vaccine. The CDR3 is CASSVMEMDGYTF. The CDR3, as DNA: TGTGCCAGCAGCGTTATGGAGATGGATGGCTACACCTTC.